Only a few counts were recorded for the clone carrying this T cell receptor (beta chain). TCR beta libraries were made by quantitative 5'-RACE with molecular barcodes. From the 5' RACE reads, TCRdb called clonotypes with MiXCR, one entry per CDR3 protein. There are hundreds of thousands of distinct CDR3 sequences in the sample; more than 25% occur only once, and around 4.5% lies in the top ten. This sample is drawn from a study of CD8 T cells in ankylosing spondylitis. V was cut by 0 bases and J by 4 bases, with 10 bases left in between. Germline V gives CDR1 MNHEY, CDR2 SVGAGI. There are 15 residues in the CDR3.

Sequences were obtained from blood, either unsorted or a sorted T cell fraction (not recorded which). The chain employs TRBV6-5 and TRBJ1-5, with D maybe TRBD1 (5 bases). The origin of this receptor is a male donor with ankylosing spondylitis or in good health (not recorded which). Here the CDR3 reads CASSYSLSGNQPQHF. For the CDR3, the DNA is TGTGCCAGCAGTTACTCGTTGTCAGGGAATCAGCCCCAGCATTTT.